The 16 T cell receptor beta chains presented below share a single source sample, sequenced in a study of cytomegalovirus exposure and HLA in healthy donors. The table came from immunoSEQ multiplex PCR; TCRdb's copy has only in-frame clones and leaves some out. The sample lists fewer than 100,000 clones; just over 90% were seen once. The specimen sequenced was PBMCs. Source of these receptors: a man aged 25 to 40 in good health and CMV-seronegative.

The V and J genes are TRBV11-2 and TRBJ2-1; possible D gene TRBD1, 5 bases. Germline V gives CDR1 SGHAT, CDR2 FQNNGV. The CDR3 has 17 amino acids. With 2 bases removed from V and 7 bases from J, the gap between germline ends came to 21 bases. The CDR3 loop reads CASSLRGVEDGVNEQFF. The CDR3 DNA is TGTGCCAGCAGCTTAAGGGGTGTAGAGGATGGGGTAAATGAGCAGTTCTTC.

The CDR3 here is CASSRGMQETQYF. The CDR3 bases are TGTGCCAGTAGCAGGGGGATGCAAGAGACCCAGTACTTC. The rearrangement links TRBV19 to TRBJ2-5; 7 bases are a match to TRBD1. The germline V gene encodes CDR1 LNHDA and CDR2 SQIVND (reference sequence). Germline trimming cut 6 bases from V and 2 bases from J; bases unmatched to any gene: 3. This CDR3 has 13 amino acids. Full variable domain (outside the CDR3, taken from reference TRBV19 and TRBJ2-5): DGGITQSPKYLFRKEGQNVTLSCEQNLNHDAMYWYRQDPGQGLRLIYYSQIVNDFQKGDIAEGYSVSREKKESFPLTVTSAQKNPTAFYLCASSRGMQETQYFGPGTRLLVL.

This clone has a single count. The V call is TRBV5-1, the J call TRBJ2-5; D perhaps matches TRBD1 (6 bases). Trimming left V 1 base short and J 3 bases short, with 16 bases between. The CDR3 runs 16 residues. Per germline, CDR1 SGHRS and CDR2 YFSETQ. CDR3 nucleotide sequence: TGCGCCAGCAGCTTGAGGCCTGGGGGCAGGGAAGAGACCCAGTACTTC. It is translated as CASSLRPGGREETQYF.

This clone was counted only a few times. Other DNA sequences in this sample translate to the same CDR3. The genes are TRBV2 and TRBJ1-2; TRBD1 matches at 7 bases. The CDR3 contains 16 residues. Germline-derived CDR1 and CDR2 are SNHLY and FYNNEI. Trimming took 3 bases from V and 2 from J; bases not matched to a gene: 9. The CDR3 sequence: CASSEAKGRGNYGYTF. The CDR3 coding sequence is TGTGCCAGCAGTGAGGCTAAGGGCAGGGGGAACTATGGCTACACCTTC. Full variable domain (remainder filled in from reference TRBV2 and TRBJ1-2): EPEVTQTPSHQVTQMGQEVILRCVPISNHLYFYWYRQILGQKVEFLVSFYNNEISEKSEIFDDQFSVERPDGSNFTLKIRSTKLEDSAMYFCASSEAKGRGNYGYTFGSGTRLTVV.

This chain links TRBV21-1 with TRBJ2-3; the table's D call of TRBD2 was not tested on the DNA. TRBV21-1 is assigned pseudogene status. CDR3 length: 18 residues. The CDR3 DNA sequence: TGTGCCAGCAGCAATGGGACTTGGGGGGGGTGGAGCACAGATACGCAGTATTTT. It specifies CASSNGTWGGWSTDTQYF.

The chain combines TRBV4-1 with TRBJ2-1, with 14 positions matching TRBD2. J gave up 7 bases and V 4 bases, and 9 bases lay outside the gene matches. The germline V gene has CDR1 MGHRA and CDR2 YSYEKL. The CDR3 runs to 17 residues. The DNA for the CDR3 is TGCGCCAGCAGCCCCCGGACTAGCGGGAGGTCTAATAATGAGCAGTTCTTC. Its protein product is CASSPRTSGRSNNEQFF.

The chain uses TRBV5-4 and TRBJ2-3; 10 bases fit TRBD2. The CDR3 is made up of 16 amino acids. Trimming cost V 7 bases and J 5 bases; bases outside gene matches: 13. CDR1 is SGHNT and CDR2 is YYREEE in the germline V gene (reference sequence). The CDR3 coding sequence is TGTGCCAGCGGTTCGACGCAGCGGGGGGGAATAGATACGCAGTATTTT. It codes for CASGSTQRGGIDTQYF.

The chain couples TRBV5-5 to TRBJ2-7; no clear D gene. CDR3 length: 12 amino acids. Trimming left V 4 bases short and J 0 bases short, with 5 bases between. Germline CDR1 SGHKS, CDR2 YYEKEE (reference sequence). CDR3 loop: CASSGSSYEQYF. The CDR3 coding sequence is TGTGCCAGCAGCGGTAGCTCCTACGAGCAGTACTTC.

This clone was seen only a few times. V is TRBV7-9 and J is TRBJ2-4; 11 nucleotides agree with TRBD2. The junction had 15 bases not matched to a gene; V was cut back by 5 bases and J by 6 bases. The CDR3 covers 18 residues. Looked up from germline, CDR1 is SEHNR and CDR2 is FQNEAQ (reference sequence). CDR3 residues: CASSPVSIAGGPTNIQYF. CDR3 DNA: TGTGCCAGCAGCCCCGTTTCTATAGCGGGAGGGCCGACAAACATTCAGTACTTC.

This clone was counted once. The V gene is TRBV6-1, the J gene TRBJ1-1; TRBD1 matches 9 bases. Per the germline V gene, CDR1 is MNHNS and CDR2 is SASEGT. Trimming at V came to 3 bases and at J to 3 bases, leaving 8 bases not matched to a gene. The CDR3 is 16 amino acids. For the CDR3, the DNA is TGTGCCAGCAGTGAGGCCGGGACAGGGAGGGACACTGAAGCTTTCTTT. Amino acids: CASSEAGTGRDTEAFF.

The table lists this clone with a count of one. CDR3 nucleotides: TGTGCCAGCAGTGGAGACAGTGAAGCTTTCTTT. The encoded protein is CASSGDSEAFF. V and J are TRBV2 and TRBJ1-1; tentatively, D is TRBD1 (5 bases). The CDR3 runs 11 residues. Trimming stripped 4 bases from V and 7 bases from J, with 7 bases between. In germline, CDR1 is SNHLY, CDR2 FYNNEI.

V usage is TRBV6-1 and J usage is TRBJ2-7; D is ambiguous. Germline CDR1 and CDR2: MNHNS and SASEGT. Deletions cut 10 bases from V and 0 bases from J, with 4 bases between. The CDR3 loop spans 10 amino acids. In DNA, the CDR3 is TGTGCCATCCTCTCCTACGAGCAGTACTTC. Protein product: CAILSYEQYF.

The chain uses TRBV28 and TRBJ1-1; 7 bases match TRBD1. CDR3 length: 15 amino acids. Germline V gives CDR1 MDHEN, CDR2 SYDVKM. Losses at the gene ends were 5 bases for V and 1 base for J; bases not matched to a gene: 7. CDR3 sequence reads: CASSAAGTANTEAFF. In DNA form, the CDR3 reads TGTGCCAGCAGTGCCGCCGGGACAGCGAACACTGAAGCTTTCTTT.

The V call is TRBV28, the J call TRBJ2-5; TRBD2 matches at 10 bases. Germline CDR1 MDHEN, CDR2 SYDVKM. Trimming removed 6 bases from V and 5 bases from J; junction bases left unmatched: 15. CDR3 length: 17 residues. The CDR3 reads CASSHHQKRGGLETQYF. CDR3 in DNA: TGTGCCAGCAGCCACCACCAAAAGCGGGGGGGCCTTGAGACCCAGTACTTC. The full variable domain, with the rest looked up from reference TRBV28 and TRBJ2-5, is DVKVTQSSRYLVKRTGEKVFLECVQDMDHENMFWYRQDPGLGLRLIYFSYDVKMKEKGDIPEGYSVSREKKERFSLILESASTNQTSMYLCASSHHQKRGGLETQYFGPGTRLLVL.

The chain is built from TRBV19 and TRBJ2-7; D uncertain. Germline loops: CDR1 LNHDA, CDR2 SQIVND (reference sequence). The CDR3 loop spans 11 amino acids. V lost 10 bases, J lost 2 bases, and 9 bases lay in between. The CDR3 DNA reads TGTGCCACTAAAACTGCCTACGAGCAGTACTTC. This translates into CATKTAYEQYF.

This clone came up once. The chain combines TRBV4-1 with TRBJ2-2; D gene uncertain. V lost 4 bases and J lost 0, with 12 bases in between. Germline V lookup: CDR1 MGHRA, CDR2 YSYEKL. The CDR3 loop spans 16 amino acids. The CDR3 DNA follows: TGCGCCAGCAGCCGAATAGTTGAATCGAACACCGGGGAGCTGTTTTTT. The encoded protein is CASSRIVESNTGELFF.